A single sample gave rise to the 32 T cell receptor beta chains below, sequenced in a study of T cell clonality in common variable immunodeficiency. Sequenced by immunoSEQ multiplex PCR; TCRdb stores in-frame clones only, minus some. Altogether some 80,000 clones were found in the sample, and no singletons occur. The sequenced sample consisted of peripheral blood mononuclear cells. These receptors were obtained from a person aged 18-69 years in good health.

This clone was recorded many times. The read is 3 residues too short to cover the CDR3 end, so that end is filled in from the germline J gene. The chain couples TRBV5-1 to TRBJ2-5; no definite D call. Trimming pared 4 bases from V and 2 bases from J, leaving 6 bases between. Germline loops: CDR1 SGHRS, CDR2 YFSETQ. The CDR3 extends over 12 amino acids. The sequenced CDR3 bases are TGCGCCAGCAGCCCATTTCAAGAGACC. It translates to CASSPFQET. The CDR3 as a whole reads CASSPFQETQYF.

The table lists this clone with many counts. The CDR3 goes on 3 residues after the read ends, and that part is filled in from the germline J gene. The V call is TRBV6-2 or TRBV6-3, the J call TRBJ2-3; 12 bases map to TRBD2. The V gene end was trimmed by 6 bases and the J gene end by 3 bases; junction bases not matched to a gene: 7. The CDR3 contains 16 residues. Per the germline V gene, CDR1 is MNHEY and CDR2 is SVGEGT. The CDR3 loop is CASSPGLAGLTDTQYF. The DNA read from the CDR3 is TGTGCCAGCAGCCCAGGACTAGCGGGGCTTACAGATACG.

This clone has ten or more counts. The DNA read from the CDR3 is TGCAGTGCTCCCCAAGGGCAGGGCCATACAGATACG. This sequence encodes CSAPQGQGHTDT. Given in full, the CDR3 is CSAPQGQGHTDTQYF. The rearrangement uses TRBV20-1 and TRBJ2-3; the D gene is possibly TRBD1 (5 bases). The missing CDR3 end, 3 residues past where the read stops, is filled in from the germline J gene. This CDR3 is 15 amino acids long. The V end was cut by 5 bases, the J end by 3 bases, with 18 bases between. Germline loops: CDR1 DFQATT, CDR2 SNEGSKA (reference sequence).

This clone was counted at least ten times. Sequencing ends 3 residues short of the CDR3 end; the germline J gene provides the rest. The chain combines TRBV5-1 with TRBJ2-5; TRBD1 matches at 9 bases. V dropped 2 bases and J dropped 1; count of bases not matched to a gene: 9. This CDR3 region has 17 residues. Germline V gene sequence: CDR1 SGHRS, CDR2 YFSETQ. The sequenced part of the CDR3 DNA is TGCGCCAGCAGCTTAAGTCTGAGACAGGGGGGCCAAGAGACC. This encodes CASSLSLRQGGQET. The whole CDR3 is CASSLSLRQGGQETQYF.

This clone was seen many times. CDR3 bases read: TGTGCCTGGACTTTTGCGGGGTCACCC. It codes for CAWTFAGSP. The full-length CDR3 reads as CAWTFAGSPLHF. The rearrangement joins TRBV30 to TRBJ1-6, with D unresolved. The CDR3 end lies 3 residues beyond the end of the read and is filled in from the germline J gene. Trimming took 4 bases from V and 10 from J, leaving 11 bases between them. The CDR3 covers 12 residues. Per germline, CDR1 GTSNPN and CDR2 SVGIG (reference sequence).

About this clone itself: Read sequence stops 3 residues before the CDR3 end, and the germline J gene provides the missing end. This chain connects TRBV20-1 to TRBJ2-3, with 7 bases aligning to TRBD2. V was pared by 6 bases and J by 4 bases, with 7 bases of the junction left unmatched. The CDR3 covers 13 residues. CDR1 DFQATT and CDR2 SNEGSKA come from the germline V gene (reference sequence). Partial CDR3 DNA: TGCAGTGCAACCGGACTAGTAGCAGATACG. It specifies CSATGLVADT. The CDR3 in full is CSATGLVADTQYF.

This clone was recorded at least ten times. The read falls 3 residues short of the CDR3 end, and the missing part is taken from the germline J gene. The chain carries TRBV20-1 and TRBJ2-1; perhaps TRBD2 as D (5 bases). The CDR3 is 15 amino acids. CDR1 is DFQATT, CDR2 SNEGSKA, per germline (reference sequence). Trimming removed 3 bases at V and 3 bases at J, with 15 bases between. CDR3 DNA (partial): TGCAGTGCTAGCAGTCTGGAGGCGGTCTACAATGAG. Translating gives CSASSLEAVYNE. The complete CDR3 protein is CSASSLEAVYNEQFF.

This clone was counted many times. The read is 3 residues too short to cover the CDR3 end, so that end is filled in from the germline J gene. The chain carries TRBV7-2 and TRBJ1-3; D perhaps matches TRBD1 (6 bases). Trimming shortened V by 5 bases and J by 0 bases, and 11 bases separated the two germline ends. Germline CDR1 is SGHTA and CDR2 is FQGNSA. This CDR3 contains 15 residues. The sequenced part of the CDR3 DNA is TGTGCCAGCAGCACCGGACAGACCTCTGGAAACACC. As protein: CASSTGQTSGNT. The CDR3, in full, reads CASSTGQTSGNTIYF.

In its sample, this clone was seen many times. The read is 3 residues too short to cover the CDR3 end, so that end is filled in from the germline J gene. V gene TRBV18 combines with J gene TRBJ2-5; possibly TRBD1 for D (5 bases). The V end was cut by 2 bases, the J end by 5 bases, with 21 bases between. Germline assignment: CDR1 KGHSH and CDR2 LQKENI. The CDR3 runs to 17 residues. Incomplete CDR3 DNA: TGTGCCAGCTCACCAAGGCAGGCAGGGTATAGAGAGGAGACC. Amino acid sequence: CASSPRQAGYREET. Given in full, the CDR3 is CASSPRQAGYREETQYF. Full variable domain (remainder filled in from reference TRBV18 and TRBJ2-5): NAGVMQNPRHLVRRRGQEARLRCSPMKGHSHVYWYRQLPEEGLKFMVYLQKENIIDESGMPKERFSAEFPKEGPSILRIQQVVRGDSAAYFCASSPRQAGYREETQYFGPGTRLLVL.

Many counts were recorded for this clone. Read sequence stops 3 residues before the CDR3 end, and the germline J gene provides the missing end. Other DNA sequences of this sample code for an identical CDR3. V is TRBV19 and J is TRBJ2-3; D possibly corresponds to TRBD2 (6 bases). CDR3 length equals 17 residues. Germline values: CDR1 LNHDA, CDR2 SQIVND (reference sequence). V shed 3 bases and J shed 0 bases, with 16 bases lying between them. The DNA read from the CDR3 is TGTGCCAGTAGTATTGTTACCGGGGGAGCAAGCACAGATACG. Amino acids: CASSIVTGGASTDT. The complete CDR3 reads CASSIVTGGASTDTQYF.

In the case of this clone: The DNA ends 3 residues before the CDR3 does, and the rest of the CDR3 is filled in from the germline J gene. V is TRBV20-1 and J is TRBJ2-1; TRBD2 might be the D (6 bases). Trimming removed 6 bases at V and 7 bases at J, with 25 bases between. Germline CDR1 is DFQATT and CDR2 is SNEGSKA (reference sequence). The CDR3 is 16 amino acids. CDR3 sequence reads: CSAPSDSGGARNEQFF. CDR3 bases read: TGCAGTGCCCCCTCCGATAGCGGAGGGGCTAGGAATGAG.

This clone has at least ten counts. The read ends 3 residues shy of where the CDR3 ends; the end is completed using the germline J gene. The V call is TRBV20-1, the J call TRBJ2-3; 9 bases line up with TRBD2. Germline CDR1 DFQATT, CDR2 SNEGSKA (reference sequence). CDR3 length: 16 amino acids. V lost 4 bases and J lost 2; bases outside the gene matches: 10. Incomplete CDR3 DNA: TGCAGTGCTACACCCTTGGCTAGCGGGATCACAGATACG. It yields the protein CSATPLASGITDT. The full CDR3 protein is CSATPLASGITDTQYF.

At least ten counts were recorded for this clone. The CDR3 end is not reached by the read, which stops 3 residues before it; the germline J gene fills it in. This chain connects TRBV7-2 to TRBJ1-1; D ambiguous. The ends were cut back, 5 bases at V and 3 bases at J, with 13 bases in the middle. CDR1 is SGHTA and CDR2 is FQGNSA in the germline V gene. There are 14 residues in the CDR3. CDR3 DNA (partial): TGTGCCAGCAGCCCTCCAGGAGCGGACACTGAA. It translates to CASSPPGADTE. The CDR3 as a whole reads CASSPPGADTEAFF.

This clone was counted ten times or more. The DNA ends 3 residues before the CDR3 does, and the rest of the CDR3 is filled in from the germline J gene. The chain employs TRBV20-1 and TRBJ1-6; 9 bases fit TRBD1. The trim removed 3 bases at V and 10 bases at J, leaving 7 bases unmatched. The CDR3 runs 14 residues. Germline loops: CDR1 DFQATT, CDR2 SNEGSKA (reference sequence). The DNA read from the CDR3 is TGCAGTGCTAGCATAGGGACAGGGTCCTCACCC. Protein product: CSASIGTGSSP. The full CDR3 is CSASIGTGSSPLHF.

Ten or more counts support this clone. The sequenced fragment ends 3 residues before the CDR3 boundary, so the rest is inferred from the germline J gene. The rearrangement joins TRBV6-2 or TRBV6-3 to TRBJ2-7; 8 bases align to TRBD1. V lost 6 bases, J lost 3 bases, and 7 bases stayed unmatched. This CDR3 region has 14 residues. Germline V lookup: CDR1 MNHEY, CDR2 SVGEGT. The DNA read from the CDR3 is TGTGCCAGCAGCCGGACCGGGACAGGCTACGAG. The encoded protein is CASSRTGTGYE. The whole CDR3 sequence is CASSRTGTGYEQYF.

This clone was counted ten times or more. The DNA ends 3 residues before the CDR3 does, and the rest of the CDR3 is filled in from the germline J gene. V usage is TRBV6-2 or TRBV6-3 and J usage is TRBJ2-7; 9 bases are shared with TRBD2. The CDR3 length is 16 residues. Germline CDR1 is MNHEY and CDR2 is SVGEGT. Trimming at V came to 0 bases and at J to 4 bases, leaving 7 bases not matched to a gene. This chain's CDR3 is CASSYSLAGVGYEQYF. The part of the CDR3 DNA that was read is TGTGCCAGCAGTTACTCGTTAGCGGGAGTCGGTTACGAG.

Ten or more counts support this clone. The read terminates 3 residues before the CDR3 end, so the remaining end is supplied by the germline J gene. The rearrangement uses TRBV2 and TRBJ2-1; TRBD2 matches 14 bases. CDR3 length: 15 residues. Germline values: CDR1 SNHLY, CDR2 FYNNEI. The junction had 3 bases not matched to a gene; V was cut back by 3 bases and J by 8 bases. The covered CDR3 bases are TGTGCCAGCAGTGAGACTAGCGGGAGGGCCCATGAG. It translates to CASSETSGRAHE. In full, the CDR3 reads CASSETSGRAHEQFF.

Ten or more counts support this clone. The DNA ends 3 residues before the CDR3 does, and the rest of the CDR3 is filled in from the germline J gene. The chain has TRBV6-2 or TRBV6-3 and TRBJ2-7; TRBD1 aligns across 8 bases. Germline V gene sequence: CDR1 MNHEY, CDR2 SVGEGT. CDR3 length: 15 residues. V lost 4 bases to trimming and J lost 0 bases; unmatched junction nucleotides: 5. CDR3 protein: CASSFPQGVSYEQYF. The CDR3 DNA, read in part, is TGTGCCAGCAGTTTCCCACAGGGGGTCTCCTACGAG.

This clone has a count of ten or more. The CDR3 is cut off 3 residues early in the read; its end comes from the germline J gene. The V call is TRBV3-1 (or the pseudogene TRBV3-2), the J call TRBJ2-4; tentatively, D is TRBD1 (8 bases). Germline CDR1 LGHDT, CDR2 YNNKEL (reference sequence). This CDR3 spans 17 amino acids. V was clipped by 2 bases and J by 5 bases, with 19 bases between them. The CDR3 sequence: CASSQCRREGQENIQYF. The DNA read from the CDR3 is TGTGCCAGCAGCCAATGCCGGAGGGAGGGACAGGAAAACATT.

This clone was seen repeatedly, ten times or more. The read ends 3 residues shy of where the CDR3 ends; the end is completed using the germline J gene. The chain uses TRBV2 and TRBJ1-2; D is unclear. The germline V gene encodes CDR1 SNHLY and CDR2 FYNNEI. The CDR3 totals 13 residues. V dropped 4 bases and J dropped 4 bases, with 10 bases sitting between them. The part of the CDR3 DNA that was read is TGTGCCAGCAGTGCACAGTTAATCTATGGC. Its protein is CASSAQLIYG. The complete CDR3 sequence is CASSAQLIYGYTF.

As regards this clone: Sequencing ends 3 residues short of the CDR3 end; the germline J gene provides the rest. Other DNA sequences in this specimen translate into the identical CDR3. V is TRBV5-6 and J is TRBJ1-3, with TRBD1 as a possible D gene (6 bases). CDR1 and CDR2 from the germline V gene are SGHDT and YYEEEE. V was cut by 2 bases and J by 8 bases, with 11 bases left in between. This CDR3 is built from 13 residues. The sequenced CDR3 bases are TGTGCCAGCAGCTTAACAGGGATTGACACC. Amino acids: CASSLTGIDT. The whole CDR3 protein reads CASSLTGIDTIYF. Full variable domain (rest looked up from reference TRBV5-6 and TRBJ1-3): DAGVTQSPTHLIKTRGQQVTLRCSPKSGHDTVSWYQQALGQGPQFIFQYYEEEERQRGNFPDRFSGHQFPNYSSELNVNALLLGDSALYLCASSLTGIDTIYFGEGSWLTVV.

There are many counts of this clone. The junction differs from germline at one of its ends, possibly a read error. The read stops 3 residues short of the end of the CDR3; the missing end is completed from the germline J gene. This chain uses TRBV4-2 with TRBJ1-4, with D uncertain. Germline CDR1 is LGHNA and CDR2 is YNFKEQ. The CDR3 is made up of 15 amino acids. CDR3 sequence: CASSQRIGRGEKLFF. The CDR3 bases that were read are TGCGCCAGCAGCCAACGAATAGGGCGAGGGGAAAAA.

This clone was seen many times. The read ends 3 residues early relative to the CDR3; the germline J gene fills the gap. The chain uses TRBV18 and TRBJ1-5; D might be TRBD1 (5 bases). Trimming removed 4 bases from V and 0 bases from J, with 10 bases in between. Per germline, CDR1 KGHSH and CDR2 LQKENI. This CDR3 contains 15 residues. CDR3 DNA (partial): TGTGCCAGCTCACGGGAGGGGAATAGCAATCAGCCC. This sequence encodes CASSREGNSNQP. From start to end, the CDR3 is CASSREGNSNQPQHF.

This clone has a count of ten or more. The CDR3 goes on 3 residues after the read ends, and that part is filled in from the germline J gene. The V and J genes are TRBV20-1 and TRBJ1-2; D call uncertain. The CDR3 runs 13 residues. Germline-derived CDR1 and CDR2 are DFQATT and SNEGSKA (reference sequence). V was pared by 1 base and J by 7 bases, with 13 bases between. CDR3 DNA, as far as it was read: TGCAGTGCTAGAGTCGGGGAGGTTTTTGGC. It encodes CSARVGEVFG. The complete CDR3 sequence is CSARVGEVFGYTF.

This clone was seen a handful of times. The read finishes 3 residues shy of the CDR3 end, and the germline J gene is used to complete it. The V call is TRBV7-6, the J call TRBJ1-1, with D hard to call. Germline V gene data show CDR1 as SGHVS and CDR2 as FNYEAQ. V was pared by 1 base and J by 0 bases, with 6 bases between. The CDR3 loop spans 14 amino acids. The CDR3 region is CASSLGAVNTEAFF. Incomplete CDR3 DNA: TGTGCCAGCAGCTTAGGGGCAGTGAACACTGAA.

This clone was picked up many times. The missing CDR3 end, 3 residues past where the read stops, is filled in from the germline J gene. V gene TRBV5-1 combines with J gene TRBJ2-1; 9 positions match TRBD1. V trimming: 2 bases; J trimming: 0 bases; junction bases outside the gene matches: 12. The CDR3 sequence is 19 residues long. Germline V gene lookup returns CDR1 SGHRS and CDR2 YFSETQ. The CDR3 region is CASSFRGQGFQSSYNEQFF. The covered CDR3 bases are TGCGCCAGCAGCTTCCGGGGACAGGGTTTTCAGAGCTCCTACAATGAG.

At least ten counts were recorded for this clone. The read comes to an end 3 residues before the CDR3 does, leaving the germline J gene to fill in the end. The chain uses TRBV20-1 and TRBJ2-7; D is uncertain. Trimming pared 1 base from V and 0 bases from J, leaving 16 bases between. The V gene's germline CDR1 is DFQATT and CDR2 SNEGSKA (reference sequence). The CDR3 contains 16 residues. The CDR3 bases that were read are TGCAGTGCTAGAGGTCCCGTCTTTCTAACCTCCTACGAG. Its translation: CSARGPVFLTSYE. Given in full, the CDR3 is CSARGPVFLTSYEQYF.

The table lists this clone with many counts. Coverage ceases 3 residues before the CDR3 finishes, and the germline J gene fills in the end. The chain uses TRBV11-3 and TRBJ2-2, with D unresolved. Trimming stripped 1 base from V and 4 bases from J, with 4 bases between. CDR1 SGHNT and CDR2 YENEEA come from the germline V gene. The CDR3 runs to 13 residues. CDR3 DNA, as far as it was read: TGTGCCAGCAGCTTAGTCGGCACCGGGGAG. Encoded protein: CASSLVGTGE. The entire CDR3 sequence reads CASSLVGTGELFF. Together with reference TRBV11-3 and TRBJ2-2, the CDR3 gives the full variable domain: EAGVVQSPRYKIIEKKQPVAFWCNPISGHNTLYWYLQNLGQGPELLIRYENEEAVDDSQLPKDRFSAERLKGVDSTLKIQPAELGDSAVYLCASSLVGTGELFFGEGSRLTVL.

Many counts were recorded for this clone. The read finishes 3 residues shy of the CDR3 end, and the germline J gene is used to complete it. The chain is built from TRBV19 and TRBJ2-1; 13 positions agree with TRBD2. V shed 3 bases, J shed 4 bases, and the junction held 12 bases outside the gene matches. This CDR3 contains 19 residues. Germline V CDR1 and CDR2: LNHDA, SQIVND (reference sequence). The CDR3 loop reads CASSIFGPGLAGIYNEQFF. CDR3 DNA (partial): TGTGCCAGTAGTATTTTTGGACCGGGACTAGCGGGGATATACAATGAG.

This clone was seen ten or more times. The CDR3 goes on 3 residues after the read ends, and that part is filled in from the germline J gene. The chain carries TRBV20-1 and TRBJ1-6; 7 bases are shared with TRBD1. This CDR3 is 14 amino acids long. Per the germline V gene, CDR1 is DFQATT and CDR2 is SNEGSKA (reference sequence). The V gene end was trimmed by 5 bases and the J gene end by 3 bases; junction bases not matched to a gene: 4. The CDR3 DNA, read in part, is TGCAGTGCTGGCCGACAGGGCTATAATTCACCC. It specifies CSAGRQGYNSP. The CDR3, in full, reads CSAGRQGYNSPLHF.

The table lists this clone with many counts. The read terminates 3 residues ahead of where the CDR3 ends, so the germline J gene completes it. The gene calls are TRBV29-1 and TRBJ2-7, with 11 nucleotides matching TRBD1. The CDR3 has 13 residues. Germline CDR1 is SQVTM and CDR2 is ANQGSEA. The ends lost 4 bases at V and 2 bases at J; junction bases unmatched: 1. CDR3 loop: CSVVGQGAYEQYF. The CDR3 DNA, read in part, is TGCAGCGTTGTGGGACAGGGGGCCTACGAG.

As to this clone: Just one base apart from a much larger clone, this may be a read error. The part of the CDR3 DNA that was read is TGTGCCTGGAGTACCGACAGGGCTCAGCCC. This codes for CAWSTDRAQP. Given in full, the CDR3 is CAWSTDRAQPQHF. This chain connects TRBV30 to TRBJ1-5; 7 bases are a match to TRBD1. The read finishes 3 residues shy of the CDR3 end, and the germline J gene is used to complete it. V gave up 2 bases and J gave up 6 bases; unmatched junction bases: 4. The CDR3 covers 13 residues. CDR1 and CDR2 (germline): GTSNPN, SVGIG (reference sequence).